This T cell receptor beta chain was recorded in a study of T cell changes during pregnancy in multiple sclerosis. CDR1 SGHTA and CDR2 FQGNSA come from the germline V gene. This CDR3 is 15 amino acids long. With V trimmed by 5 bases and J by 6 bases, 4 bases remained unmatched. Libraries were prepared by immunoSEQ multiplex PCR; TCRdb keeps only in-frame clonotypes and omits some of them. The sample records approximately 69,000 clones, 94% being singletons. This TCR was sampled from a female donor with multiple sclerosis, enrolled in a pregnancy study. The chain is built from TRBV7-2 and TRBJ2-2, with 12 bases that match TRBD2. Here the sequenced sample was peripheral blood, taken in the third trimester of pregnancy. The CDR3 is CASSTLAGGSGELFF. In DNA form, the CDR3 reads TGTGCCAGCAGCACACTAGCGGGGGGTTCCGGGGAGCTGTTTTTT.